This TCR beta chain was found in a study of cytomegalovirus exposure and HLA in healthy donors. Looking at the study overall: The 550 to 800 first-cohort repertoires and the 95 to 150 validation repertoires shared the same platform, a later analysis reported.

The method was immunoSEQ multiplex PCR; TCRdb's version includes in-frame clones alone and lacks a portion of them. The sample has a few hundred thousand clones, roughly 88% seen once. Notes on this clone: Its antigen is undetermined.

Germline values: CDR1 SNHLY, CDR2 FYNNEI. The CDR3 covers 16 residues. The junction had 10 bases not matched to a gene; V was cut back by 4 bases and J by 6 bases. Overall study findings and caveats: The tendency of first-cohort TCR clusters to co-occur in the roughly 110 validation repertoires was identified by a subsequent analysis. The study listed under 200 cytomegalovirus-associated TCR beta chains.

The chain recombines TRBV2 with TRBJ2-3; TRBD1 matches at 10 bases. This receptor was identified in a woman in her late teens or twenties in good health and CMV-seronegative. Material for sequencing was PBMCs. CDR3: CASSGESGQGGDTQYF. DNA of the CDR3: TGTGCCAGCAGTGGGGAGTCTGGACAGGGGGGTGATACGCAGTATTTT.